This entry features one T cell receptor (beta chain) sequence. Its antigen is still unknown. The CDR3 contains 15 residues. With 3 bases removed from V and 3 bases from J, the gap between germline ends came to 11 bases. From germline, CDR1 is SGHTA and CDR2 FQGNSA. This specimen comes from a study of T cells in Graves' hyperthyroidism and ophthalmopathy. The study enrolled patients aged 18 to 65 with newly diagnosed hyperthyroidism of under 2 months' duration. Whole-study results and caveats: Ophthalmopathy could be told apart from stable hyperthyroidism with a 13 V-J model.

TCR beta CDR3 regions were amplified from RNA transcripts. A first-round RT-PCR of the TCR CDR3 used the HTBI primer set. One entry per CDR3 protein, called by TCRdb with MiXCR from the multiplex PCR reads. The sample lists hundreds of thousands of distinct CDR3 sequences, 19% seen once, with 3% to 4% in the top ten. The chain combines TRBV7-2 with TRBJ2-2; D is ambiguous. The TCR comes from a woman younger than 30 with Graves' hyperthyroidism. Sequenced: blood. The CDR3, as DNA: TGTGCCAGCAGCTTGCAGAACTTATACACCGGGGAGCTGTTTTTT. Translated: CASSLQNLYTGELFF.